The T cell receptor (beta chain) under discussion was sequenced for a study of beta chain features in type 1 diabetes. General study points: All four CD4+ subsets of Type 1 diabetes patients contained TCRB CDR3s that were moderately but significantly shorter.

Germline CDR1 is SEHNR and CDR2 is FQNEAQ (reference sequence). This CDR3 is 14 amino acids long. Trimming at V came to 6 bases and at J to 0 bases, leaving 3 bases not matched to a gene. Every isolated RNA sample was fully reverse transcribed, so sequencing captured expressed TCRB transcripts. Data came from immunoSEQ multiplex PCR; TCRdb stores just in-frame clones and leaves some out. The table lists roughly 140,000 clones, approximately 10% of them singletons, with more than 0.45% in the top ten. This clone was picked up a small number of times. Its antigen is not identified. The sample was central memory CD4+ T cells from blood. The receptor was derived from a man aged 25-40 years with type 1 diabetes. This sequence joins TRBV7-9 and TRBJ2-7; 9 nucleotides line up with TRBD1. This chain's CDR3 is CASRLTGGSYEQYF. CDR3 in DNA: TGTGCCAGCAGGCTGACAGGGGGCTCCTACGAGCAGTACTTC.